This TCR beta chain appears in the sequencing data of a study of T cells after somatic rescue of genetic block. Trimming pared 4 bases from V and 5 bases from J, leaving 11 bases between. The CDR3 totals 13 residues. Germline-derived CDR1 and CDR2 are SGHTA and FQGNSA. Method: immunoSEQ multiplex PCR; TCRdb's copy keeps in-frame clones and lacks some. Among roughly 110,000 clones listed, about 90% were seen once. Sequenced input: peripheral blood mononuclear cells (PBMCs). The genes are TRBV7-2 and TRBJ2-5, with D unresolved. This TCR was sampled from a woman under 30. In DNA form, the CDR3 reads TGTGCCAGCAGCTCTGGTGATTGGGAGACCCAGTACTTC. Translating it yields CASSSGDWETQYF.